Each of the 21 T cell receptor beta chains below was sequenced from the same sample in a study of T cells after yellow fever vaccination. From the 5' RACE reads, TCRdb called clonotypes with MiXCR, one entry per CDR3 protein. In the table there are some 170,000 distinct CDR3 sequences, roughly a tenth of which are singletons. The sequencing used CD8+ T cells sorted from PBMCs, collected 45 days after the yellow fever booster vaccination. These receptor sequences come from a man between 18 and 29 years old who received the YFV17D yellow fever vaccine.

This chain joins TRBV7-8 and TRBJ1-1; no clear D gene. The CDR3 totals 13 residues. Trimming stripped 7 bases from V and 5 bases from J, with 14 bases between. Germline V CDR1 and CDR2: SGHVS, FQNEAQ. This chain's CDR3 is CASTEDVVTEAFF. The CDR3 DNA sequence: TGTGCCAGCACCGAAGATGTCGTTACTGAAGCTTTCTTT.

This clonotype was counted only a few times. The CDR3: CSVDQTQTGANYGYTF. The DNA for the CDR3 is TGCAGCGTGGACCAAACACAGACAGGGGCTAACTATGGCTACACCTTC. This rearrangement joins TRBV29-1 to TRBJ1-2; 8 positions agree with TRBD1. V was clipped by 6 bases and J by 0 bases; unmatched bases: 12. This CDR3 has 16 residues. Germline values: CDR1 SQVTM, CDR2 ANQGSEA. The full variable domain, with the rest looked up from reference TRBV29-1 and TRBJ1-2, is SAVISQKPSRDICQRGTSLTIQCQVDSQVTMMFWYRQQPGQSLTLIATANQGSEATYESGFVIDKFPISRPNLTFSTLTVSNMSPEDSSIYLCSVDQTQTGANYGYTFGSGTRLTVV.

In this sample, this clonotype turned up many times. The chain employs TRBV6-4 and TRBJ2-3, with 12 nucleotides matching TRBD2. Germline V CDR1 and CDR2: MRHNA, SNTAGT. The V segment lost 5 bases and the J segment 4 bases; nucleotides outside the gene matches: 4. The CDR3 has 15 residues. In DNA, the CDR3 is TGTGCCAGCAGTTCAGGACTAGCGGGGTCAGATACGCAGTATTTT. Its protein is CASSSGLAGSDTQYF.

The chain recombines TRBV3-1 with TRBJ1-6; the D is unclear. V lost 3 bases, J lost 10 bases, and 16 bases lay in between. This CDR3 is built from 15 residues. Germline assignment: CDR1 LGHDT and CDR2 YNNKEL (reference sequence). CDR3 nucleotide sequence: TGTGCCAGCAGCCACGATTCCGGCAGGTCCTCACCCCTCCACTTT. Translation: CASSHDSGRSSPLHF.

The V and J genes are TRBV2 and TRBJ1-5; D unclear. CDR3 size: 14 residues. V dropped 5 bases and J dropped 2 bases, with 10 bases sitting between them. CDR1 and CDR2 (germline): SNHLY, FYNNEI. CDR3 sequence (DNA): TGTGCCAGCAGTACCGGGAATGGCAATCAGCCCCAGCATTTT. Protein: CASSTGNGNQPQHF.

The V gene is TRBV7-3, the J gene TRBJ2-3; TRBD2 might be the D (5 bases). Germline V lookup: CDR1 SGHTA, CDR2 FQGTGA. The CDR3 extends over 14 amino acids. Trimming removed 4 bases from V and 2 bases from J, with 10 bases in between. CDR3 nucleotides: TGTGCCAGCAGCTACCCGGGGATCACAGATACGCAGTATTTT. Translated, it gives CASSYPGITDTQYF.

This clonotype was seen more than once but under ten times. The genes are TRBV29-1 and TRBJ2-3; 8 bases map to TRBD2. Germline CDR1 SQVTM, CDR2 ANQGSEA. After removal of 7 bases from V and 6 bases from J, the junction contained 21 bases not matched to a gene. The CDR3 is 17 residues long. CDR3 in DNA: TGCAGCGCCCAAGGGGCTAGCGGGTGGACTGCACACGATACGCAGTATTTT. Protein sequence: CSAQGASGWTAHDTQYF.

The chain has TRBV6-2 or TRBV6-3 and TRBJ2-5; 8 bases align to TRBD2. Germline assignment: CDR1 MNHEY and CDR2 SVGEGT. With 6 bases clipped from V and 0 bases from J, the junction kept 9 bases outside the gene matches. This CDR3 has 16 amino acids. The CDR3 DNA is TGTGCCAGCAGGGGGGCCCAGCGGGAGTACCAAGAGACCCAGTACTTC. Protein sequence: CASRGAQREYQETQYF.

This clonotype was seen a few times. The J gene is TRBJ2-7, the V gene TRBV12-3 or TRBV12-4; TRBD1 is a possible D gene (7 bases). Trimming took off 5 bases at V and 2 bases at J, with 10 bases between the two ends. The CDR3 runs 13 residues. The CDR3 sequence: CASSPGGPYEQYV. The CDR3 DNA follows: TGTGCCAGCAGTCCAGGGGGGCCCTACGAGCAGTACGTC.

The chain uses TRBV19 and TRBJ1-1; 9 positions agree with TRBD1. Germline V gene lookup returns CDR1 LNHDA and CDR2 SQIVND (reference sequence). V trimming: 10 bases; J trimming: 7 bases; junction bases outside the gene matches: 10. The CDR3 extends over 13 amino acids. The CDR3 DNA reads as TGTGCCACGACCGGGACAGGGTTGCGTGAAGCTTTCTTT. Its translation: CATTGTGLREAFF.

This clonotype was observed many times. The genes are TRBV7-9 and TRBJ2-5, with TRBD2 as a possible D gene (5 bases). The CDR3 loop spans 14 amino acids. Germline assignment: CDR1 SEHNR and CDR2 FQNEAQ (reference sequence). V was pared by 5 bases and J by 0 bases, with 10 bases between. CDR3 protein: CASSTTGYQETQYF. CDR3 DNA sequence: TGTGCCAGCAGCACAACGGGGTACCAAGAGACCCAGTACTTC.

This clonotype showed up just a few times. The genes are TRBV12-3 or TRBV12-4 and TRBJ2-1; TRBD2 matches 10 bases. The CDR3 consists of 14 residues. V lost 4 bases and J lost 6; bases outside the gene matches: 3. CDR3 DNA: TGTGCCAGCAGTTCAGCGGGGGGGCCCAATGAGCAGTTCTTC. Residues: CASSSAGGPNEQFF.

This chain uses TRBV7-6 with TRBJ2-5, with D perhaps matching TRBD1 or TRBD2 (6 bases each). Germline CDR1 and CDR2: SGHVS and FNYEAQ. The V and J ends lost 0 bases and 5 bases respectively, with 16 bases between them. The CDR3 loop spans 16 amino acids. In DNA form, the CDR3 reads TGTGCCAGCAGCTTAGCTGGATGGGGGGCTGGGGAGACCCAGTACTTC. This encodes CASSLAGWGAGETQYF. The complete variable domain, with remaining parts taken from reference TRBV7-6 and TRBJ2-5, reads GAGVSQSPRYKVTKRGQDVALRCDPISGHVSLYWYRQALGQGPEFLTYFNYEAQQDKSGLPNDRFSAERPEGSISTLTIQRTEQRDSAMYRCASSLAGWGAGETQYFGPGTRLLVL.

The rearrangement joins TRBV2 to TRBJ2-3; 9 bases agree with TRBD2. From germline, CDR1 is SNHLY and CDR2 FYNNEI. The CDR3 length is 14 residues. The J segment lost 4 bases and the V segment lost 10 bases, leaving 9 bases of the junction unmatched. This CDR3 reads CATYRLAESDTQYF. DNA for the CDR3: TGTGCCACCTACCGACTAGCGGAATCAGATACGCAGTATTTT.

This clonotype was detected only a few times. The genes are TRBV11-2 and TRBJ1-2; TRBD1 aligns across 8 bases. Germline assignment: CDR1 SGHAT and CDR2 FQNNGV. This CDR3 region has 15 residues. With V trimmed by 3 bases and J by 3 bases, 6 bases remained unmatched. For the CDR3, the DNA is TGTGCCAGCAGCTTGTCAGTGGACAGGGACTATGGCTACACCTTC. It codes for CASSLSVDRDYGYTF.

This clonotype has more than one count but fewer than ten. Here the CDR3 DNA reads TGCAGTGCTAGGCCAACAGGGCAATACGAGCAGTACGTC. Translating it yields CSARPTGQYEQYV. The V gene is TRBV20-1, the J gene TRBJ2-7; perhaps TRBD1 as D (6 bases). The CDR3 has 13 residues. V was pared by 3 bases and J by 4 bases, with 13 bases between. Looked up from germline, CDR1 is DFQATT and CDR2 is SNEGSKA (reference sequence).

Only a few counts were recorded for this clonotype. The J gene is TRBJ2-1, the V gene TRBV10-3, with D unresolved. This CDR3 has 12 amino acids. With 0 bases removed from V and 5 bases from J, the gap between germline ends came to 2 bases. Germline CDR1 ENHRY, CDR2 SYGVKD. CDR3 DNA sequence: TGTGCCATCAGTGAGTCCCACAATGAGCAGTTCTTC. Amino acids: CAISESHNEQFF.

This clonotype has a count of ten or more. This chain links TRBV27 with TRBJ1-2; D not certain. Between the trimmed V and J ends, which lost 2 bases and 10 bases, there was a span of 14 bases. Germline values: CDR1 MNHEY, CDR2 SMNVEV (reference sequence). The CDR3 extends over 13 amino acids. In DNA, the CDR3 is TGTGCCAGCAGTTTAGAAGGAGCCGGTCTCTACACCTTC. Protein product: CASSLEGAGLYTF.

This rearrangement joins TRBV15 to TRBJ2-3; D is ambiguous. This CDR3 comprises 17 residues. Trimming removed 3 bases at V and 2 bases at J, with 18 bases between. The germline V gene encodes CDR1 LNHNV and CDR2 YYDKDF (reference sequence). DNA of the CDR3: TGTGCCACCAGCAGCGTTAGGGCGGCAGCGACCACAGATACGCAGTATTTT. Its translation: CATSSVRAAATTDTQYF.

This chain connects TRBV12-3 or TRBV12-4 to TRBJ2-2, with a weak D call TRBD1 (5 bases). V dropped 7 bases and J dropped 11 bases, with 11 bases sitting between them. The CDR3 is 11 amino acids. The CDR3 protein is CASTLGRELFF. The CDR3 DNA follows: TGTGCCAGCACCCTGGGGCGAGAGCTGTTTTTT.

V gene TRBV7-9 combines with J gene TRBJ2-5; 7 bases line up with TRBD1. Germline CDR1 reads SEHNR; CDR2 reads FQNEAQ (reference sequence). Trimming took 5 bases from V and 7 from J; bases not matched to a gene: 13. This CDR3 region has 15 residues. The CDR3 region is CASSPPWDSFRTQYF. CDR3 nucleotide sequence: TGTGCCAGCAGCCCCCCCTGGGACAGTTTTCGGACCCAGTACTTC. Looking up the rest from reference TRBV7-9 and TRBJ2-5 gives the full variable domain: DTGVSQNPRHKITKRGQNVTFRCDPISEHNRLYWYRQTLGQGPEFLTYFQNEAQLEKSRLLSDRFSAERPKGSFSTLEIQRTEQGDSAMYLCASSPPWDSFRTQYFGPGTRLLVL.